This T cell receptor beta chain is drawn from a study of blood T cells in healthy people across ages. Samples had at least 7 million PBMCs isolated from them. This clonotype was observed at least ten times. Its specificity is unknown. V was clipped by 1 base and J by 9 bases; unmatched bases: 6. This CDR3 region has 14 residues. CDR1 SGHTA and CDR2 FQGNSA come from the germline V gene. Study conclusions and caveats: Donors of long life had a larger count of naive CD4+ cells and greater diversity than aged donors.

PCR was performed a second time for roughly 7 to 11 cycles using a sample-barcoded 5' primer and a J-beta primer mix. Via MiXCR, TCRdb re-called the 5' RACE reads, giving one row per CDR3 protein. The table includes about 1,500,000 distinct CDR3 sequences, about 28% detected once. The clonotype originates from a woman aged 25 to 45 in good health. The sample consisted of blood. V usage is TRBV7-2 and J usage is TRBJ2-5; 9 bases match TRBD1. The CDR3 loop reads CASSLEMGQGSQYF. DNA of the CDR3: TGTGCCAGCAGCTTAGAAATGGGACAGGGATCCCAGTACTTC.